This T cell receptor beta chain was obtained from a study of cytomegalovirus exposure and HLA in healthy donors. Study-level points and caveats: Among TCR sequences, most were rare, though some public TCRs appeared in many donors. A list of more than 150 TCR beta chains associated with cytomegalovirus was given.

Donors came from a validation cohort of 95 to 150 subjects, distinct from the first 666-subject cohort. Generated by immunoSEQ multiplex PCR, the TCRdb table keeps only in-frame clones and is missing some. The data contain some 84,000 clones, roughly 90% of them singletons. Remarks on this clone: Its cognate antigen is unknown.

The CDR3 spans 16 residues. The ends lost 5 bases at V and 10 bases at J; junction bases unmatched: 15. Germline CDR1 is SGHVS and CDR2 is FQNEAQ. The chain links TRBV7-8 to TRBJ2-1, with 9 bases fitting TRBD2. This TCR was recovered from a young man in good health and CMV-seronegative. Sequencing was performed on PBMCs. CDR3 region: CASSSSAREGLGEQFF. CDR3 coding DNA: TGTGCCAGCAGCAGCAGCGCGCGGGAGGGCCTAGGGGAGCAGTTCTTC.